This T cell receptor (beta chain) was captured by sequencing in a study of shared clonotypes between healthy human individuals. Note on this clone: What it recognizes is unknown. The sample carries other DNA sequences with the same CDR3.

Produced via immunoSEQ multiplex PCR; TCRdb's table is partial and in-frame only. The repertoire has hundreds of thousands of clones, around 92% of them found once; the top ten carry approximately 25%. In the naive CD8 group, cells lacked CD45RO and were positively selected for CCR7, so terminally differentiated effector memory CD45RA+ cells were left out. General study points: Around 5% was the fraction of naive CD4 clonotypes found shared across a handful of donors. Shared clonotypes across all four donors exceeded non-shared ones in generation probability.

This clonotype was sampled from a man in his thirties or forties in good health. Sample: naive CD8+ T cells sorted from blood.

The CDR3 loop reads CASSYPGDQPQHF. CDR3 coding DNA: TGTGCCAGCAGTTACCCAGGGGATCAGCCCCAGCATTTT. V is TRBV6-6 and J is TRBJ1-5; D possibly corresponds to TRBD1 (6 bases). The CDR3 loop spans 13 amino acids. The germline CDR1 and CDR2 sequences are MNHNY and SVGAGI (reference sequence). Trimming left V 2 bases short and J 5 bases short, with 7 bases between.